The present T cell receptor (beta chain) was sequenced within a study of blood T cell repertoires in COVID-19. Study at large: Samples came from the United States, Italy and Spain, spanning acute and convalescent COVID-19. PBMCs, B-cell-depleted T cells, or T cells were the source of the cDNA or gDNA that made up the material.

Germline loops: CDR1 SGHNT, CDR2 YENEEA. This CDR3 contains 13 residues. V shed 5 bases and J shed 7 bases, with 11 bases lying between them. In the original processing: Amplification of reference gene primers was used by the study to estimate nucleated cell counts. The repertoire was sequenced with immunoSEQ multiplex PCR; TCRdb's copy has only in-frame clones and lacks some. V, J and clone size derive from that table, while D and trimming were established from the DNA sequence. The data contain 250,000 to 300,000 clones, approximately 82% of them singletons. Sequencing was performed on peripheral blood. The TCR was taken from a man aged 60 to 75 who had recovered from COVID-19. The chain has TRBV11-3 and TRBJ2-2; tentative D call: TRBD1 (6 bases). CDR3 bases: TGTGCCAGCAGCCCTGGACAGAACGGGGAGCTGTTTTTT. Its protein is CASSPGQNGELFF.